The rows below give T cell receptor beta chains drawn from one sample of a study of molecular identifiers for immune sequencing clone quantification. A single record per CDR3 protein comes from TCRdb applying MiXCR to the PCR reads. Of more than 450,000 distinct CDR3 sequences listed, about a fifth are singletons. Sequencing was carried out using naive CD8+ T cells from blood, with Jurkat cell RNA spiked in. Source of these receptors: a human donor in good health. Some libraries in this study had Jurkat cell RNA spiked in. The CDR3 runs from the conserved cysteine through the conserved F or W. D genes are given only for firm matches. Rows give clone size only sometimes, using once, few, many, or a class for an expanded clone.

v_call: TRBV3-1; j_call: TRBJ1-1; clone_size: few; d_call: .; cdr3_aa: CASSQEVWSRGSTEAFF; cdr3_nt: TGTGCCAGCAGCCAAGAGGTGTGGTCCAGGGGTAGCACTGAAGCTTTCTTT
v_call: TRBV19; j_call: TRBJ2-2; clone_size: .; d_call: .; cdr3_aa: CASRSQGYTGELFF; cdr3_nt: TGTGCCAGTAGATCTCAGGGTTACACCGGGGAGCTGTTTTTT
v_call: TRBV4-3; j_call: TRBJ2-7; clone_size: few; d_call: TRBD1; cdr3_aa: CASSQTRDSSYEQYF; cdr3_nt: TGCGCCAGCAGCCAAACCCGGGACAGCTCCTACGAGCAGTACTTC
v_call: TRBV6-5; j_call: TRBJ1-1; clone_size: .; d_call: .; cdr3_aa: CASSCGGTEAFF; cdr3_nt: TGTGCCAGCAGTTGTGGGGGGACTGAAGCTTTCTTT
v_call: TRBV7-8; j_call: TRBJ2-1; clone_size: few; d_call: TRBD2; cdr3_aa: CASSKGGLGYNEQFF; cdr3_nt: TGTGCCAGCAGCAAGGGAGGGTTAGGCTACAATGAGCAGTTCTTC
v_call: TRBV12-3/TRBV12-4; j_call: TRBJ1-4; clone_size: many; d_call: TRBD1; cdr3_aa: CASSLTGRGEKLFF; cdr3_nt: TGTGCCAGCAGCCTGACAGGGAGGGGTGAAAAACTGTTTTTT
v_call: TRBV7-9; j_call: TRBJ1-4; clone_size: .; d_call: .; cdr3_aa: CASSLVAGRLNEKLFF; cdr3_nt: TGTGCCAGCAGCTTAGTGGCGGGCAGATTAAATGAAAAACTGTTTTTT
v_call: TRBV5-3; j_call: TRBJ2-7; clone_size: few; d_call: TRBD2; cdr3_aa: CASTGLAGDEQYF; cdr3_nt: TGTGCCAGCACCGGACTAGCGGGAGACGAGCAGTACTTC
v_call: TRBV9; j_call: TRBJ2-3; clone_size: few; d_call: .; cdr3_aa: CASSVGEPDTQYF; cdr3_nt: TGTGCCAGCAGCGTAGGGGAGCCAGATACGCAGTATTTT
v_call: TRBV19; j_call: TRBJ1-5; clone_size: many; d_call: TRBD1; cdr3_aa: CASPPFGQGFGQPQHF; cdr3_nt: TGTGCCAGCCCACCTTTCGGACAGGGGTTCGGGCAGCCCCAGCATTTT
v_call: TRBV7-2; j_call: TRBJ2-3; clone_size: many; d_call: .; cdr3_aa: CASSLGVRGTSTDTQYF; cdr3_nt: TGTGCCAGCAGCTTAGGCGTGCGCGGAACTAGCACAGATACGCAGTATTTT
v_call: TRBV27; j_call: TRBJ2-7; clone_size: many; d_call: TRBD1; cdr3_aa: CASSQWTGAYEQYF; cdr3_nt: TGTGCCAGCAGTCAATGGACAGGAGCCTACGAGCAGTACTTC
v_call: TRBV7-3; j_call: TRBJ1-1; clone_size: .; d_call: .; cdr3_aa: CASSLSGAGTNTEAFF; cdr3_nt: TGTGCCAGCAGCTTAAGTGGGGCAGGAACCAACACTGAAGCTTTCTTT
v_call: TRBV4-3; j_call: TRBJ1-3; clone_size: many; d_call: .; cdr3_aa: CASSQDRRSSGNTIYF; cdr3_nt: TGCGCCAGCAGCCAAGATCGGAGGAGCTCTGGAAACACCATATATTTT
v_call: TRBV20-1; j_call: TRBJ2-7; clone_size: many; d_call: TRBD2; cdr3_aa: CSAKGLAGGYEQYF; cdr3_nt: TGCAGTGCTAAAGGACTAGCGGGAGGCTACGAGCAGTACTTC
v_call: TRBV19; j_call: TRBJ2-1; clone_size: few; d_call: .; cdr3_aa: CASSILSGAEEFF; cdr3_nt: TGTGCCAGTAGTATTTTATCGGGGGCAGAGGAGTTCTTC
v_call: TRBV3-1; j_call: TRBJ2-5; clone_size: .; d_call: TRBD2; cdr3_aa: CASSQDAREVETHYF; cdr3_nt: TGTGCCAGCAGCCAAGATGCGCGGGAGGTAGAGACCCATTACTTC
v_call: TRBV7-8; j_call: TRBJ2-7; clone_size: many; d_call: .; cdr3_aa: CASTSPGGSYEQYF; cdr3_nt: TGTGCCAGCACCTCACCCGGTGGATCCTACGAGCAGTACTTC
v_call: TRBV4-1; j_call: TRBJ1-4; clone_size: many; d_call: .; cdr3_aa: CASSQGGAAEKLFF; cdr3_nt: TGCGCCAGCAGCCAAGGTGGGGCGGCTGAAAAACTGTTTTTT
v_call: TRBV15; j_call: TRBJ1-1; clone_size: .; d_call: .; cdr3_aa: CATSWTFGQLNTEAFF; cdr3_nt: TGTGCCACCAGCTGGACGTTCGGACAGCTAAACACTGAAGCTTTCTTT
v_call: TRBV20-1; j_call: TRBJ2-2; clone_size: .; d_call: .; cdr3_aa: CSACLPGLTIAGELFF; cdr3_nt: TGCAGTGCTTGCCTTCCGGGACTTACCATCGCCGGGGAGCTGTTTTTT
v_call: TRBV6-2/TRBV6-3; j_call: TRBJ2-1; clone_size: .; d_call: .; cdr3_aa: CASSYTVQGSYNEQFF; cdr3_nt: TGTGCCAGCAGTTATACGGTACAGGGTTCCTACAATGAGCAGTTCTTC
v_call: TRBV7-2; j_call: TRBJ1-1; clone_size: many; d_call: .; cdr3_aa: CASSLGRWTEAFF; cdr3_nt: TGTGCCAGCAGCTTAGGGCGGTGGACTGAAGCTTTCTTT
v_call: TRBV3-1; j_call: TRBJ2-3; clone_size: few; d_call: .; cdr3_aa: CASSQESYRVDTQYF; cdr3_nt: TGTGCCAGCAGCCAAGAATCATATAGGGTAGATACGCAGTATTTT
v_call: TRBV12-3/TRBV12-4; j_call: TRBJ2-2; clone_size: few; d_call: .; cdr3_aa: CASSWPTTPPNTGELFF; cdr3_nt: TGTGCCAGCAGTTGGCCGACTACTCCACCTAACACCGGGGAGCTGTTTTTT
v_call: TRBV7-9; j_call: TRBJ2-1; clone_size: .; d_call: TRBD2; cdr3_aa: CASSLVAGGPADEQFF; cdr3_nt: TGTGCCAGCAGCTTAGTAGCGGGAGGGCCTGCCGATGAGCAGTTCTTC
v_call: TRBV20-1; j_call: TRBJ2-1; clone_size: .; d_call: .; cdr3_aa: CSADRREPYNEQFF; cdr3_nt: TGCAGTGCAGATAGGCGGGAACCATACAATGAGCAGTTCTTC
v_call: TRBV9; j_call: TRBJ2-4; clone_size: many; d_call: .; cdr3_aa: CASSVDLLPIQYF; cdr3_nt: TGTGCCAGCAGCGTAGACCTTCTCCCCATTCAGTACTTC
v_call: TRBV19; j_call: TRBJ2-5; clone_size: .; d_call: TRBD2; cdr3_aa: CASSGKVRESPETQYF; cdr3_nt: TGTGCCAGTAGTGGTAAGGTGCGGGAGAGTCCAGAGACCCAGTACTTC
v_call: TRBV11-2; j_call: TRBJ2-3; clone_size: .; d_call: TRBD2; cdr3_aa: CASSYLAGGPTDTQYF; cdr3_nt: TGTGCCAGCAGTTATTTAGCGGGAGGGCCTACAGATACGCAGTATTTT
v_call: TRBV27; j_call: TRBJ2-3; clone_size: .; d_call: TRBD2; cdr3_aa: CASSLGLAGGPSTDTQYF; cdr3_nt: TGTGCCAGCAGTTTAGGACTAGCGGGAGGACCAAGCACAGATACGCAGTATTTT
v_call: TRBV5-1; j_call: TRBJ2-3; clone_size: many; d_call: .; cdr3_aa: CASSSHLTDTQYF; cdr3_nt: TGCGCCAGCAGCTCCCACCTCACAGATACGCAGTATTTT
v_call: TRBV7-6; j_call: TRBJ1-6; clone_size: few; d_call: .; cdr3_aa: CASGLDSSNSPLHF; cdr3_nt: TGTGCCAGCGGCTTAGACTCGTCTAATTCACCCCTCCACTTT
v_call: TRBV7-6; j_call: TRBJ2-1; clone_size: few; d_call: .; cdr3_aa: CASSLYQRPGFNEQFF; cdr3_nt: TGTGCCAGCAGCTTATATCAGCGCCCAGGTTTCAATGAGCAGTTCTTC
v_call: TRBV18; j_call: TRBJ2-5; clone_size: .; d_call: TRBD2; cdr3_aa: CASSPGLAGGPSQTQYF; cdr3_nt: TGTGCCAGCTCACCTGGACTAGCGGGAGGGCCGAGCCAGACCCAGTACTTC
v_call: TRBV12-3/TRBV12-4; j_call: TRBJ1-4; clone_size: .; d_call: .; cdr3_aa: CASSLKWGEEKLFF; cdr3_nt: TGTGCCAGCAGTTTAAAGTGGGGGGAGGAAAAACTGTTTTTT
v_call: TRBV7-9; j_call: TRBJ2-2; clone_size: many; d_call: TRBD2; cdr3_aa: CASNPPLAGVANTGELFF; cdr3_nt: TGTGCCAGCAACCCACCCCTAGCGGGGGTCGCGAACACCGGGGAGCTGTTTTTT
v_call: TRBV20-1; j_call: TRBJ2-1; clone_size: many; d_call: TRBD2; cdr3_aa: CSASRTSGDPYNEQFF; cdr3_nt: TGCAGTGCTAGTCGGACTAGCGGGGACCCCTACAATGAGCAGTTCTTC
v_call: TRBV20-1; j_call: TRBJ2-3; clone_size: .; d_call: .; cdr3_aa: CSARDWADAGDTQYF; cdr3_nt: TGCAGTGCTAGAGATTGGGCGGATGCGGGAGATACGCAGTATTTT
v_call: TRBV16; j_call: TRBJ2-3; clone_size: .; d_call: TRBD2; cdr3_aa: CASSQSRLASTDTQYF; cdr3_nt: TGTGCCAGCAGCCAATCGCGACTAGCGAGCACAGATACGCAGTATTTT
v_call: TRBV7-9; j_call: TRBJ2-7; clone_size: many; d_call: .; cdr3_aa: CASSQRPGEQYF; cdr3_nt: TGTGCCAGCAGCCAGAGACCCGGGGAGCAGTACTTC
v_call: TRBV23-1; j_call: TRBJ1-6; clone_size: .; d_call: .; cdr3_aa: CASSQLGVLGWSSYNSPLHF; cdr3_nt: TGCGCCAGCAGTCAGCTGGGAGTATTAGGCTGGAGCTCCTATAATTCACCCCTCCACTTT
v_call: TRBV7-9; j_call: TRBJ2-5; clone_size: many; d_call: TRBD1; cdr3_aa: CASSLSTGGTETQYF; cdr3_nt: TGTGCCAGCAGCCTTTCGACAGGGGGAACGGAGACCCAGTACTTC
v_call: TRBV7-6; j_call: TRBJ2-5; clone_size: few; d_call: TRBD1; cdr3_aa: CASSRDRVETQYF; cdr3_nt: TGTGCCAGCAGCCGGGACAGGGTTGAGACCCAGTACTTC
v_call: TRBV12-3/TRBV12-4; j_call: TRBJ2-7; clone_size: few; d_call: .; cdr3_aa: CASSPGGSPYEQYF; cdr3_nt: TGTGCCAGCAGTCCAGGGGGGAGCCCCTACGAGCAGTACTTC
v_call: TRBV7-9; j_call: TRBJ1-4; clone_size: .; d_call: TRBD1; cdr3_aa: CASSFMPGTGSEKLFF; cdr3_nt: TGTGCCAGCAGCTTCATGCCCGGGACAGGGAGTGAAAAACTGTTTTTT
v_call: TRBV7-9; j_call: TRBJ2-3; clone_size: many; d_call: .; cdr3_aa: CASSLVATGTQYF; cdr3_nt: TGTGCCAGCAGCTTAGTCGCTACGGGTACGCAGTATTTT
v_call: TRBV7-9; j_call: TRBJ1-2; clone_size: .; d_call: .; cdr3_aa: CASSFWEYYGYTF; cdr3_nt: TGTGCCAGCAGCTTCTGGGAATACTATGGCTACACCTTC